This T cell receptor (beta chain) was obtained from a study of cytomegalovirus exposure and HLA in healthy donors. A multiplex PCR was run with 60 Vbeta primers and 13 Jbeta primers. Here immunoSEQ multiplex PCR was the method, and the copy in TCRdb shows in-frame clones only, minus some. This table has some 150,000 clones, roughly 70% appearing once. Notes on the study in general: Later analysis identified 15,000 to 20,000 TCR beta sequences associated with HLA alleles, using a false discovery rate threshold of 0.05.

V shed 9 bases and J shed 4 bases, with 10 bases lying between them. Germline assignment: CDR1 LNHDA and CDR2 SQIVND (reference sequence). This CDR3 has 12 residues. Concerning this clone itself: Its antigen remains unidentified.

The sequencing sample was made of PBMCs. This TCR derives from a man younger than 30 in good health and CMV-seropositive. This chain joins TRBV19 and TRBJ2-1; D not certain. The CDR3 spells CASETTYNEQFF. CDR3 bases: TGTGCCAGCGAAACAACGTACAATGAGCAGTTCTTC. The full variable domain, with the rest looked up from reference TRBV19 and TRBJ2-1, is DGGITQSPKYLFRKEGQNVTLSCEQNLNHDAMYWYRQDPGQGLRLIYYSQIVNDFQKGDIAEGYSVSREKKESFPLTVTSAQKNPTAFYLCASETTYNEQFFGPGTRLTVL.